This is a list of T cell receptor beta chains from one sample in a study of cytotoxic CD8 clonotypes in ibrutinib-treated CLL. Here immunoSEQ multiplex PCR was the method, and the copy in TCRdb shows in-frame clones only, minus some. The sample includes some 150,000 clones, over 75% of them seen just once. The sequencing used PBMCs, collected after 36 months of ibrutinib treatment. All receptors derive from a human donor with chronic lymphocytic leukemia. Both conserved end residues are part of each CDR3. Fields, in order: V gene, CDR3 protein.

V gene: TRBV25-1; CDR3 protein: CASSESGGYTF
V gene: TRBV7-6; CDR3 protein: CASSLDAGGYGYTF
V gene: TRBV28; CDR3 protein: CASSQPEKLFF
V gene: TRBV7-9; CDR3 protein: CASSPRDREQFF
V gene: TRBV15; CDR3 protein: CATSRDLQDRGSGNTIYF
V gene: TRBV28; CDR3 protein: CASRGRVNTEAFF
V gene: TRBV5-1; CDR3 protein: CASSLGPRTGATSTEQYF
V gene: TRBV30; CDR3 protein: CAWSDRGSNQPQHF
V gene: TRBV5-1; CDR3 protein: CASVATGGSPDVFF
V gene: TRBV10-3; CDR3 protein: CATRGGFTGELFF
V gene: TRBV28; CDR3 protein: CASQPGQGKAGANVLTF
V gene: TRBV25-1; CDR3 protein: CASSEGSSSYNEQFF
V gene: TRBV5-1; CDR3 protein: CASSPTGEKTYEQYF
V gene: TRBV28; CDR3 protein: CASSYRVWGTDTQYF
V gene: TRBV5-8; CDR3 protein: CASSLGFYYGYTF
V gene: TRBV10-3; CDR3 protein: CAISGQGVAPNYGYTF
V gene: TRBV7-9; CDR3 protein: CASSLNDHGYTF
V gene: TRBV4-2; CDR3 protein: CASSQGGGREGLTDTQYF
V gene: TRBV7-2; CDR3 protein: CASSYRTGHGAFF
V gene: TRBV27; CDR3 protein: CASSLGAPGTEAFF
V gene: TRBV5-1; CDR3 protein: CASGRGNTGELFF
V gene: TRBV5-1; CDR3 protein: CASSFDLNYEQYF
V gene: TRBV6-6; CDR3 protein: CASSISDVYGYTF
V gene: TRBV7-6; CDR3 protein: CASSQDWGEKLFF
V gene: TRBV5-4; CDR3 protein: CASSYKQGYEQYF
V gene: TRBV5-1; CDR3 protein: CASSPREGRGTEAFF
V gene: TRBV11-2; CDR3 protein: CASSLAGAPQYF
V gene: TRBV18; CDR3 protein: CASSPRAGGNYGYTF
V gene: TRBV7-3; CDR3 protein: CASQAGGLTDTQYF
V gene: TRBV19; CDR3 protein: CASSGGTGRGGFVYEQYF
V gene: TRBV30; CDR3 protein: CAWSRGRMRSDTQYF
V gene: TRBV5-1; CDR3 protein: CASSLGNRDPGELFF
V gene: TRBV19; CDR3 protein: CASSIWGFDYGYTF
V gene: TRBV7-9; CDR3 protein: CASSPAYEQYF
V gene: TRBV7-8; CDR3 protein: CASSSLAGDPGYTF
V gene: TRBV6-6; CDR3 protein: CASSYSDRSSGNTIYF
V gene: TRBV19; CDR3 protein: CASSIALAFRNQETQYF
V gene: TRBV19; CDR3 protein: CASSIGNTEAFF
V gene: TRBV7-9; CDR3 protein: CASSLAGTGGRDEQFF
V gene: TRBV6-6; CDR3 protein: CASSYVTPGGPQHF
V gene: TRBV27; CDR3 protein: CASSWAGTGRYEQYF
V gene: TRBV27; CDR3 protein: CASSPRGQGGGNQPQHF
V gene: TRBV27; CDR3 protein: CASSSRQGAYNEQFF
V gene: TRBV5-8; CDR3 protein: CASSHPTGDDGYTF
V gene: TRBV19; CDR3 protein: CASSQGQGATTNEKLFF
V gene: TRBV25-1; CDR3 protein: CASTEGGRHEQFF
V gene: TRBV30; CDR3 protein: CAWGGGGETQYF
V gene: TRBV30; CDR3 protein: CAWILGSSYNEQFF
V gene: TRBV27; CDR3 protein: CASSLIQMSEQFF
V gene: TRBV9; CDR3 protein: CASSVSDTDTQYF